This T cell receptor (beta chain) derives from a study of type 1 and type 2 diabetes patients. As to this clonotype: This is likely a read error, given that the CDR3 carries no conserved phenylalanine or tryptophan at its end.

Germline V gene lookup returns CDR1 LNHDA and CDR2 SQIVND (reference sequence). Trimming cost V 2 bases and J 1 base, with 11 bases left between them. The CDR3 runs to 15 residues. PCR was run on genomic DNA. Amplification of the beta chain CDR3 used 30 forward and 13 reverse multiplex primers. Each CDR3 protein is one row after TCRdb ran MiXCR on the multiplex PCR reads. The table lists 280,000 or so distinct CDR3 sequences, approximately 50% of them singletons. This TCR derives from a man aged 18 to 29 with type 2 diabetes. Sequencing was carried out using peripheral blood mononuclear cells (PBMCs). The chain links TRBV19 to TRBJ1-2, with unresolved D. The CDR3 region is CASSISQHFNYGYTL. DNA of the CDR3: TGTGCCAGTAGTATAAGTCAGCATTTTAACTATGGCTACACCCTC.